This TCR beta chain was identified during a study of shared clonotypes between healthy human individuals. The germline V gene has CDR1 SQVTM and CDR2 ANQGSEA. V lost 4 bases, J lost 0 bases, and 15 bases lay in between. The CDR3 has 15 residues. The CD4+ fraction was divided into a CD45RA+ naive subset and a CD45RA-negative memory subset. Assay used: immunoSEQ multiplex PCR; TCRdb lists only in-frame clones, some missing. The sample carries about 2.4 million clones, over 85% recorded once. This chain connects TRBV29-1 to TRBJ1-1, with a tentative D call TRBD1 (5 bases). The specimen was naive CD4+ T cells sorted from blood. Sample subset: CD45RA+ positively selected. The TCR sequence derives from a man in his late teens or twenties in good health. CDR3 residues: CSVGGVGGLNTEAFF. Here the CDR3 DNA reads TGCAGCGTTGGGGGGGTCGGAGGGCTGAACACTGAAGCTTTCTTT.